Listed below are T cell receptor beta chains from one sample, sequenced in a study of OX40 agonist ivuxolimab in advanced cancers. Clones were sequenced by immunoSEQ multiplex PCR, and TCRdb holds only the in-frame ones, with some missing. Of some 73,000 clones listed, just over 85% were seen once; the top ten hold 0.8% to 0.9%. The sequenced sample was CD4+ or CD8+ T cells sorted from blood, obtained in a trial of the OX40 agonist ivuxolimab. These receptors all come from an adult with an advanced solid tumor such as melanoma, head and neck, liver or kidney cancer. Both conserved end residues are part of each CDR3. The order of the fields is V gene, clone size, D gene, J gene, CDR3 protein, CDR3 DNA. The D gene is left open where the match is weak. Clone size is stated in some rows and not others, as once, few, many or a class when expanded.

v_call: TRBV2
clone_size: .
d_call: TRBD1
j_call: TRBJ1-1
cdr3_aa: CASGSRTGGLGNTEAFF
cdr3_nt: TGTGCCAGTGGGTCTCGGACAGGGGGCCTTGGGAACACTGAAGCTTTCTTT

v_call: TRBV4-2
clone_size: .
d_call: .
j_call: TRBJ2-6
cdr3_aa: CASSMADKVTKSGQRLTF
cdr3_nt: TGTGCCAGCAGCATGGCGGACAAGGTTACAAAGTCGGGCCAACGTCTGACTTTC

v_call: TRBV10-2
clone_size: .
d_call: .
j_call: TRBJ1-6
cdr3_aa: CASSESAPSPLHF
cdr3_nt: TGCGCCAGCAGTGAGTCCGCCCCTTCACCCCTCCACTTT

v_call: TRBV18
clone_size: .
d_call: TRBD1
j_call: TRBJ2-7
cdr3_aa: CASSEDRNGVEQYF
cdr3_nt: TGTGCCAGCTCTGAGGACAGGAACGGCGTCGAGCAGTACTTC

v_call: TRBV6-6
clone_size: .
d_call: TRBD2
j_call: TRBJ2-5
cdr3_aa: CASSLAGGKETQYF
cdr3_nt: TGTGCCAGCAGTCTAGCGGGAGGGAAGGAGACCCAGTACTTC

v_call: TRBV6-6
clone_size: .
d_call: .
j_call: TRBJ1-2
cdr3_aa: CASSRRENYGYTF
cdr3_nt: TGTGCCAGCAGTCGACGGGAGAACTATGGCTACACCTTC

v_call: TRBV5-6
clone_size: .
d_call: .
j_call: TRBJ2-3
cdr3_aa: CASSPSRSTDTQYF
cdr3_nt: TGTGCCAGCAGCCCATCACGGAGCACAGATACGCAGTATTTT

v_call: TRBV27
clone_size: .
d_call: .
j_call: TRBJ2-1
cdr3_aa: CASSPPRWAGNYNEQFF
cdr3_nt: TGTGCCAGCAGTCCCCCCCGGTGGGCGGGGAATTACAATGAGCAGTTCTTC

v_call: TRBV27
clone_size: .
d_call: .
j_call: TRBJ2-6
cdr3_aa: CASSSQGAGANVLTF
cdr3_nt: TGTGCCAGCAGTTCCCAGGGTGCTGGGGCCAACGTCCTGACTTTC

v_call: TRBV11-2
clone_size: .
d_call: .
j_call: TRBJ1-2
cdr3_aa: CASSFSEGEGYTF
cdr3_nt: TGTGCCAGCAGCTTTTCGGAGGGTGAGGGCTACACCTTC

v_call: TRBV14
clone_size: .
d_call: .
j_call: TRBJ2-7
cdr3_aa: CASSPWTAGEQYF
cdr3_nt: TGTGCCAGCAGCCCCTGGACGGCGGGCGAGCAGTACTTC

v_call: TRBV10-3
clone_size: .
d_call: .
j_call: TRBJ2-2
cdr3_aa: CAISANGNTGELFF
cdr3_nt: TGTGCCATCAGTGCGAACGGTAACACCGGGGAGCTGTTTTTT

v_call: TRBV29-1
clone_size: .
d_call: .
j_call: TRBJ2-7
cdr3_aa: CSASGLSYEQYF
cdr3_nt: TGCAGCGCCTCCGGGCTATCTTACGAGCAGTACTTC

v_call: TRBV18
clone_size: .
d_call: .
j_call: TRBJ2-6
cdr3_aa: CASSPPGAPGANVLTF
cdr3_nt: TGTGCCAGCTCACCACCAGGAGCGCCGGGGGCCAACGTCCTGACTTTC

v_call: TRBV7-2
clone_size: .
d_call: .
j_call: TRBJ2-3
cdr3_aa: CASSLYADTQYF
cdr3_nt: TGTGCCAGCAGCTTATACGCAGATACGCAGTATTTT

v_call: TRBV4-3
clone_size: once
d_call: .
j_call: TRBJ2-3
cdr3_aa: CASSQDRGASDTQYF
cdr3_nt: TGCGCCAGCAGCCAAGATCGGGGGGCTTCAGATACGCAGTATTTT

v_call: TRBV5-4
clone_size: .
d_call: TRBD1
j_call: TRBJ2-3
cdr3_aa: CASSLAVGQGGRNTQYF
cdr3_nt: TGTGCCAGCAGCTTGGCCGTGGGACAGGGGGGAAGGAATACGCAGTATTTT

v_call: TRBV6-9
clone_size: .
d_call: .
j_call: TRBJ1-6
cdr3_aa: CASSYGAFSPLHF
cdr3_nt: TGTGCCAGCAGTTACGGGGCTTTTTCACCCCTCCACTTT

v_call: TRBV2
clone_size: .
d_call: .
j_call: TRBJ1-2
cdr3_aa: CASSDEGGYGYTF
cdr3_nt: TGTGCCAGCAGTGATGAGGGAGGCTATGGCTACACCTTC

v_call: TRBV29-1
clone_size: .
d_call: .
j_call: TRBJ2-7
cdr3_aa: CSVEVGTQYEQYF
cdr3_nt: TGCAGCGTTGAGGTTGGGACTCAATACGAGCAGTACTTC

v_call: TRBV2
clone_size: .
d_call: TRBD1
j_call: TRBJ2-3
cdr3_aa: CASSLGQGAARTDTQYF
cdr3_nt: TGTGCCAGCAGCTTAGGACAGGGGGCGGCAAGAACAGATACGCAGTATTTT

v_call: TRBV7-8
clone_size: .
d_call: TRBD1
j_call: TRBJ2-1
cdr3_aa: CASSLRQGVSYNEQFF
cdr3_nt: TGTGCCAGCAGCTTACGACAGGGGGTATCCTACAATGAGCAGTTCTTC

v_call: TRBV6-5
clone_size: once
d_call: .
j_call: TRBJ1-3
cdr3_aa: CASSYSVSSGNTIYF
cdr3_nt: TGTGCCAGCAGTTACTCGGTCAGCTCTGGAAACACCATATATTTT

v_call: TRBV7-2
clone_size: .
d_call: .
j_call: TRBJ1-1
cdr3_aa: CASSLVAEKNTEAFF
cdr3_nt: TGTGCCAGCAGCTTAGTCGCCGAGAAGAACACTGAAGCTTTCTTT

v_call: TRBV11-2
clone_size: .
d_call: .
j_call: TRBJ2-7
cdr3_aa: CASSVGLNYEQYF
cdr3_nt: TGTGCCAGCAGCGTGGGACTGAACTACGAGCAGTACTTC

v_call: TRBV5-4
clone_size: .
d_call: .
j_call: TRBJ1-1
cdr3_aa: CASSSNRAGAFF
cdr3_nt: TGTGCCAGCAGCTCGAACAGGGCTGGAGCTTTCTTT

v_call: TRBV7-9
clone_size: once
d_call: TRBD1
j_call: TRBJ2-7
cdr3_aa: CASSITGTGNEQYF
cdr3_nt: TGTGCCAGCAGCATAACCGGGACAGGGAACGAGCAGTACTTC

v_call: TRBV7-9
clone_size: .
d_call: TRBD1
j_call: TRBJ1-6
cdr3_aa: CASSSWDRGRPAGQALHF
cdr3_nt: TGTGCCAGCAGCTCCTGGGACAGGGGGCGCCCGGCGGGGCAAGCCCTCCACTTT

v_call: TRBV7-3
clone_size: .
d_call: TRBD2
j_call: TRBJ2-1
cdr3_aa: CASSASGTSHEQFF
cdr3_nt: TGTGCCAGCAGCGCCTCCGGGACTAGCCATGAGCAGTTCTTC

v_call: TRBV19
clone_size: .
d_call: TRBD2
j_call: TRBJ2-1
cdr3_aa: CASSQTARGSYNEQFF
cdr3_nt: TGTGCCAGTAGCCAGACGGCGCGGGGGTCCTACAATGAGCAGTTCTTC

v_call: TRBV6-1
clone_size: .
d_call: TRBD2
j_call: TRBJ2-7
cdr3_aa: CASSEAVAGGPYEQYF
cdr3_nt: TGTGCCAGCAGTGAAGCGGTAGCGGGAGGGCCCTACGAGCAGTACTTC

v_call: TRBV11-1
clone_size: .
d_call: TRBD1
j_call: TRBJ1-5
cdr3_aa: CASSYAGTGGYFRPQHF
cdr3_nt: TGTGCCAGCAGCTACGCAGGGACAGGGGGATACTTTCGGCCCCAGCATTTT

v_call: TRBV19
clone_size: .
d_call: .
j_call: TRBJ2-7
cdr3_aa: CASSIDLFGSSYEQYF
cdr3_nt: TGTGCCAGTAGTATAGATCTCTTCGGAAGCTCCTACGAGCAGTACTTC

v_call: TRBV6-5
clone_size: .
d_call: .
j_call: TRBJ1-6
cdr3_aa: CASKEGGSPLHF
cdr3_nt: TGTGCCAGCAAAGAGGGGGGCTCACCCCTCCACTTT

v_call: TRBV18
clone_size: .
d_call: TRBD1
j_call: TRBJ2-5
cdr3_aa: CASSPRGQAKETQYF
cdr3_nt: TGTGCCAGCTCACCACGGGGACAGGCTAAAGAGACCCAGTACTTC

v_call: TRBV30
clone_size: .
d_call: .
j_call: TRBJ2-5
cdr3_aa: CAWSVTLGTQYF
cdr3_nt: TGTGCCTGGAGCGTCACTTTGGGGACCCAGTACTTC

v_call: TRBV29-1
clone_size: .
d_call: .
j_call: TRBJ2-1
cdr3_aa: CSVKSTYNEQFF
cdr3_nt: TGCAGCGTTAAAAGTACCTACAATGAGCAGTTCTTC

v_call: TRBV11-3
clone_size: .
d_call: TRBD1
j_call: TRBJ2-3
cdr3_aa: CASSSGQGGFAEDTQYF
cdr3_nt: TGTGCCAGCAGCTCAGGACAGGGCGGATTCGCCGAAGATACGCAGTATTTT

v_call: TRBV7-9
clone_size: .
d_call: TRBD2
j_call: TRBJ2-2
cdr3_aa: CASSFSGRTGELFF
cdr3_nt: TGTGCCAGCAGCTTTAGCGGGAGAACCGGGGAGCTGTTTTTT

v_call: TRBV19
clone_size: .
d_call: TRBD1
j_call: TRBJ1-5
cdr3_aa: CATRRDSKAQPQHF
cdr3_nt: TGTGCCACGCGCCGGGACAGTAAAGCTCAGCCCCAGCATTTT

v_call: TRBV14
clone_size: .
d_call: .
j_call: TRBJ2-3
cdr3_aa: CASSQDDGVTASTDTQYF
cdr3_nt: TGTGCCAGCAGCCAAGATGATGGGGTAACGGCTTCCACAGATACGCAGTATTTT

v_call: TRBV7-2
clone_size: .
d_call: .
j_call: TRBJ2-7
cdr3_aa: CASSPSIGTFHEQYF
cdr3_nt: TGTGCCAGCAGCCCCTCGATAGGGACATTCCACGAGCAGTACTTC

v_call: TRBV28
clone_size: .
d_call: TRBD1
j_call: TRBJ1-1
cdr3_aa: CASINRGRGEAFF
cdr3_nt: TGTGCCAGCATCAACAGGGGGCGAGGAGAAGCTTTCTTT

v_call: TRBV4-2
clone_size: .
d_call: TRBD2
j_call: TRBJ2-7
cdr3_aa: CASSQDQSSGYEQYF
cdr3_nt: TGTGCCAGCAGCCAAGACCAGTCTAGCGGGTACGAGCAGTACTTC

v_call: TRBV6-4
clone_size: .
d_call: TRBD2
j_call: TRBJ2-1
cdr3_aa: CASSDSTSAGGNNEQFF
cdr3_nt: TGTGCCAGCAGTGACTCAACTAGCGCCGGGGGGAACAATGAGCAGTTCTTC

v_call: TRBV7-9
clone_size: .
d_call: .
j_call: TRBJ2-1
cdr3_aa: CASSLGSGVTDEQFF
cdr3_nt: TGTGCCAGCAGCTTAGGGTCAGGGGTGACGGATGAGCAGTTCTTC